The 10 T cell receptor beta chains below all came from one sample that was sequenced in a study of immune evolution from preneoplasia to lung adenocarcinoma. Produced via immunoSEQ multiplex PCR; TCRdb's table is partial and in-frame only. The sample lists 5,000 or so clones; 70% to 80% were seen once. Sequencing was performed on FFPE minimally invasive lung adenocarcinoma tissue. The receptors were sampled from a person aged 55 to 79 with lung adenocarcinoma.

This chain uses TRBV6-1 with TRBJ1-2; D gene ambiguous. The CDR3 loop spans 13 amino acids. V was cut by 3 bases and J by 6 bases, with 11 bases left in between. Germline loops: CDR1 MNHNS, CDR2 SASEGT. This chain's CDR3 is CASSDGMNHGYTF. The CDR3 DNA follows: TGTGCCAGCAGTGATGGGATGAATCATGGCTACACCTTC.

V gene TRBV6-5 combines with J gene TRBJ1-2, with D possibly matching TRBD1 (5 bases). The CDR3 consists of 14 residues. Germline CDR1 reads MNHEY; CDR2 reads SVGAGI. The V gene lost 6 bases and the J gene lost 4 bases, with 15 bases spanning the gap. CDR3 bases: TGTGCCAGCAGAAGGACGGCGGACACCTATGGCTACACCTTC. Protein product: CASRRTADTYGYTF.

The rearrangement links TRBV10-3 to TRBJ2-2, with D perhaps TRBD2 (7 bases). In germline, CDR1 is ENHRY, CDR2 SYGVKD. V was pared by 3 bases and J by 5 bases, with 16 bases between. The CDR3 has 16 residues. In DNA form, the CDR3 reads TGTGCCATCAGTGACGCAGGGGCGGGGGCGACCGGGGAGCTGTTTTTT. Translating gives CAISDAGAGATGELFF.

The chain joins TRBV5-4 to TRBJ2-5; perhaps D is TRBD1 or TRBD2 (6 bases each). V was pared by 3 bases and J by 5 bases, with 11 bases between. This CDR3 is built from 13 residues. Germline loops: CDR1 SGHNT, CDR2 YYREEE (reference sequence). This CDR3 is CASSWGAWETQYF. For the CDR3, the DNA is TGTGCCAGCAGCTGGGGGGCGTGGGAGACCCAGTACTTC.

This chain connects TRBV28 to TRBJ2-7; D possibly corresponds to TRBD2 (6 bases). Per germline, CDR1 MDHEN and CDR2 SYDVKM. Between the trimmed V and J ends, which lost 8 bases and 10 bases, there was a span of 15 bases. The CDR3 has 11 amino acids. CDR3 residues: CASASDPTQYF. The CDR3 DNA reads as TGTGCCAGCGCTAGCGACCCCACCCAGTACTTC.

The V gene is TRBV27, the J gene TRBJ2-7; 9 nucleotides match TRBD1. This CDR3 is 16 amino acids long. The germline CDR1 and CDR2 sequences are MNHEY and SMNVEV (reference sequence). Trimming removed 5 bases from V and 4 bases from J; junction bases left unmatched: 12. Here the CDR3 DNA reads TGTGCCAGCAGTGCCTTTTTTGGGACAGGGCTATACGAGCAGTACTTC. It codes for CASSAFFGTGLYEQYF.

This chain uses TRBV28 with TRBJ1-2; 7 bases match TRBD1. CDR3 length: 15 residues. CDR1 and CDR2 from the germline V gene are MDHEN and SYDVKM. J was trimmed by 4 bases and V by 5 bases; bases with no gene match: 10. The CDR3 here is CASSPPGQGVYGYTF. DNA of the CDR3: TGTGCCAGCAGTCCGCCGGGGCAGGGGGTCTATGGCTACACCTTC.

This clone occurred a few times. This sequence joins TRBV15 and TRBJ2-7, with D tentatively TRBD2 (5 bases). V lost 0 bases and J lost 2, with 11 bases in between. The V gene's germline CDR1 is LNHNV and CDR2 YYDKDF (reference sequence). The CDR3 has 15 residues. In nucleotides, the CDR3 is TGTGCCACCAGCAGAGATCGAGCGGTCACCTACGAGCAGTACTTC. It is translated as CATSRDRAVTYEQYF.

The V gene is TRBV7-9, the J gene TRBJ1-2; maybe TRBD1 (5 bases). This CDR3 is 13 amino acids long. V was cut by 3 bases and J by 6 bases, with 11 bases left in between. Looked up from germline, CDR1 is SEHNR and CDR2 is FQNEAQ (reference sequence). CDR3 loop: CASSLGSTDGYTF. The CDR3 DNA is TGTGCCAGCAGCTTGGGTTCGACAGATGGCTACACCTTC. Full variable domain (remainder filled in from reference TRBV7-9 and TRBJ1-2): DTGVSQNPRHKITKRGQNVTFRCDPISEHNRLYWYRQTLGQGPEFLTYFQNEAQLEKSRLLSDRFSAERPKGSFSTLEIQRTEQGDSAMYLCASSLGSTDGYTFGSGTRLTVV.

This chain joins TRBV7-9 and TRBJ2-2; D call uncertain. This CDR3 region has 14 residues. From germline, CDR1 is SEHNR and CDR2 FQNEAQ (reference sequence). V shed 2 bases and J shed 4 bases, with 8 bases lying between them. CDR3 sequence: CASSLSQITGELFF. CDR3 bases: TGTGCCAGCAGCTTATCGCAGATCACCGGGGAGCTGTTTTTT.